Only one count was recorded for the clone carrying this T cell receptor (beta chain). Its antigen is still unknown. The data are from a study of OX40 agonist ivuxolimab in advanced cancers. Study summary: Patients took ivuxolimab, an agonistic anti-OX40 (CD134) antibody. All patients had ivuxolimab intravenously every 2 weeks at 0.01 to 10 mg/kg. The group had a mean age of roughly 56 years, ranged from roughly 20 to 80, and was 82.7% male. The study's findings and limits: CD4+ and CD8+ blood T cells expanded clonally by week 6 at 0.1 to 3.0 mg/kg.

Generated by immunoSEQ multiplex PCR, the TCRdb table keeps only in-frame clones and is missing some. Of about 53,000 clones listed, approximately 84% are singletons. Germline assignment: CDR1 MNHNS and CDR2 SASEGT. The V gene end was trimmed by 5 bases and the J gene end by 4 bases; junction bases not matched to a gene: 6. The CDR3 is 15 amino acids. Sequencing used CD4+ or CD8+ T cells sorted from blood, obtained in a trial of the OX40 agonist ivuxolimab. V and J are TRBV6-1 and TRBJ2-3; 10 bases are shared with TRBD2. The sequence was collected from an adult with an advanced solid tumor such as melanoma, head and neck, liver or kidney cancer. CDR3: CASSRASGSADTQYF. The DNA for the CDR3 is TGTGCCAGCAGTAGAGCTAGCGGGAGTGCAGATACGCAGTATTTT.